The 4 T cell receptor beta chains presented below share a single source sample, sequenced in a study of tissue T cells after allogeneic stem cell transplantation. Clones were sequenced by immunoSEQ multiplex PCR, and TCRdb holds only the in-frame ones, with some missing. The table includes some 17,000 clones, about three quarters detected once. Specimen: spleen. Receptors originate from a female BALB/c mouse in good health. As its MHC haplotype, the strain has H2-d.

This clone is a singleton in its sample. Germline and genes here are mouse. The CDR3 extends 1 residue past the end of the read, so its final part is completed from the germline J gene. The chain couples TRBV31 to TRBJ1-6; D is unresolved. TRBJ1-6 is placed among ORFs of uncertain function. CDR1 is GKSSPN and CDR2 is SITVG in the germline V gene. The CDR3 is 12 residues long. Trimming pared 0 bases from V and 7 bases from J, leaving 4 bases between. This CDR3 is CAWSLKNSPLYF. The sequenced CDR3 bases are TGTGCCTGGAGTCTTAAAAATTCGCCCCTCTAC.

Worth noting for this clone: Genes here carry mouse names. The CDR3 goes on 1 residue after the read ends, and that part is filled in from the germline J gene. The rearrangement uses TRBV20 and TRBJ2-7, with a tentative D call TRBD2 (6 bases). The CDR3 has 13 amino acids. Germline V gene sequence: CDR1 GFQATS, CDR2 STVNSAI. Trimming took 0 bases from V and 7 from J, leaving 13 bases between them. The CDR3 reads CGARDNGGWEQYF. The CDR3 bases that were read are TGTGGTGCTAGGGATAATGGGGGTTGGGAACAGTAC.

About this clone: Gene names are mouse gene names. The sequenced fragment ends 1 residue before the CDR3 boundary, so the rest is inferred from the germline J gene. The genes are TRBV16 and TRBJ2-5; 10 bases match TRBD2. Unmatched junction bases numbered 3, after V lost 1 base and J lost 5 bases. The germline CDR1 and CDR2 sequences are SGHSA and FRNQAP. The CDR3 has 15 amino acids. CDR3 loop: CASSLADWGVDTQYF. CDR3 DNA (partial): TGTGCAAGCAGCTTAGCCGACTGGGGGGTAGACACCCAGTAC.

In the case of this clone: The listed genes are named as in mouse. Read coverage stops 1 residue before the CDR3 terminus; the germline J gene supplies the remainder. V is TRBV4 and J is TRBJ2-4; 8 nucleotides align to TRBD2. V lost 3 bases, J lost 3 bases, and 11 bases stayed unmatched. This CDR3 has 17 residues. CDR1 is LGHDT, CDR2 YNNKQL, per germline (reference sequence). CDR3 residues: CASSYRAWGDRQNTLYF. The CDR3 bases that were read are TGTGCCAGCAGCTACCGGGCCTGGGGGGATCGGCAAAACACCTTGTAC.